This TCR beta chain is drawn from a study of T cells in localized non-small cell lung cancer. The V and J ends lost 4 bases and 0 bases, in that order; junction bases with no gene match: 8. Germline CDR1 is MDHEN and CDR2 is SYDVKM. The CDR3 contains 16 residues. Clones were read by immunoSEQ multiplex PCR, and TCRdb kept only the in-frame ones, dropping some. The table lists 70,000 to 95,000 clones, just over 90% of them singletons, with over 4% in the top ten. The TCR originated in a woman aged 35-75 years with stage II squamous cell lung carcinoma. V is TRBV28 and J is TRBJ1-1, with 7 bases identical to TRBD1. Sequenced material: PBMCs, taken before any cancer treatment. The CDR3 DNA reads TGTGCCAGCAGTTCCTCACAGGGGCGGATGAACACTGAAGCTTTCTTT. Its protein product is CASSSSQGRMNTEAFF.